This entry features one T cell receptor (beta chain) sequence. The target of this receptor is not known. No clone much larger than this one lies a single base away; base qualities are absent. Counted from cysteine to phenylalanine, this CDR3 has 15 amino acids. The kept DNA is CDR3 alone, 45 bases in frame from the first base. V has 8 bases trimmed and J has 0 bases trimmed; junction bases matching no gene number 7. This sample is drawn from a study of human T cells and chemical hapten exposure (dated by TCRdb to about 2021). General notes on the study: For sensitization, 2% DPC in acetone was applied to a 2 cm by 2 cm area of upper inner arm skin. Libraries were pooled for sequencing, and variation in per-sample TCR yields was attributed mainly to small differences in library volumes within the pool. Alopecia areata with under or over 50% scalp involvement, alopecia totalis and alopecia universalis were represented in the patient cohort, which was mostly female. Patient blood was sampled pre-sensitization (week 0) and at 2, 6 and about 24 weeks after DPC sensitization. Peripheral blood TCR repertoire changes were tracked in vivo in alopecia patients during primary and secondary sensitization to the hapten diphenylcyclopropenone (DPC). Weekly therapeutic DPC doses were additionally applied to the scalp of patients throughout the roughly 24-week study period. For TCR sequencing, blood came from 25 to 35 alopecia patients at anywhere from one to four time points (pre-sensitization, 2, 6 and 24 weeks). Patch testing on the upper back used Finn chambers containing 0.01% DPC, with scoring done after 6 days according to International Contact Dermatitis Research Group standards. General findings and caveats noted by the study authors: DPC sensitization did not change the number of TCRs with a frequency above 1 in 1000, and there was no evidence of changes in global repertoire structure. Alopecia, a presumed autoimmune disease, was present in all patients, so the immune response of the patients might differ from that of healthy individuals. Significantly more large CDR3 similarity clusters were formed by expanded TCRs than by pre-sensitization or healthy control sets, consistent with antigen-driven responses. Patch test score was positively correlated with the number of PT1 expanded TCRs, with significance at thresholds 8, 16 and 32 but not at 4. Repeated subsampling changed both the strength of the expansion versus patch-test correlation and the threshold at which that correlation became significant.

In the paper's terms, the time point label means: patch test 2, 6 weeks after DPC sensitization. The treatment or condition label corresponds to: therapeutic diphenylcyclopropenone sensitization with weekly scalp DPC. Blood at each patch-test visit was drawn before the patch test was applied. Patients were considered eligible if aged 18 to 70, diagnosed with alopecia and deemed suitable for DPC therapy, and patients were excluded if pregnant. Total RNA was isolated from unfractionated whole blood collected in Tempus Blood RNA tubes. Preparation of the library involved RACE. Sequencing instrument: NextSeq 500. During library preparation, unique molecular identifiers were attached to individual cDNA molecules so that TCRs could be counted in a quantitative, reproducible way. Both TCR alpha and TCR beta chains were sequenced from each blood RNA sample. The authors processed their data as follows. The median number of TCRs per sample was over 85,000, ranging from 23,224 to 690,600. The Decombinator software suite was used to annotate the V, J and CDR3 of the TCR reads. For PS versus PT1 abundance plots, all samples were subsampled to the same number of TCRs (28,000). Expanded TCRs were defined as absent before sensitization and observed at least eight times at the 2-week time point. TCRdb reanalyzed the raw reads on its own, using fastp at Q25 for trimming and MiXCR for clone calling, and kept in-frame beta chains. Each record represents a unique CDR3 protein, reported with the most common genes and DNA among its rows. The V and J calls were not made by the authors but by TCRdb's processing. This sample lists 360,000 or so distinct CDR3 sequences; about 6% were detected once. Together, the top ten hold about 5% of the sample.

Sequenced material: whole blood, taken in connection with sensitization to the hapten diphenylcyclopropenone (DPC). This clonotype was sampled from a woman in her late teens or twenties with alopecia areata. Some clones in this sample may be carry-over from other donors' samples. The V gene is TRBV12-3 or TRBV12-4 and the J gene is TRBJ2-1; TRBD2 agrees with 7 junctional bases. The CDR3 region has the sequence CASGPGGSSYNEQFF. The DNA reads TGTGCCAGCGGTCCGGGGGGAAGCTCCTACAATGAGCAGTTCTTC.